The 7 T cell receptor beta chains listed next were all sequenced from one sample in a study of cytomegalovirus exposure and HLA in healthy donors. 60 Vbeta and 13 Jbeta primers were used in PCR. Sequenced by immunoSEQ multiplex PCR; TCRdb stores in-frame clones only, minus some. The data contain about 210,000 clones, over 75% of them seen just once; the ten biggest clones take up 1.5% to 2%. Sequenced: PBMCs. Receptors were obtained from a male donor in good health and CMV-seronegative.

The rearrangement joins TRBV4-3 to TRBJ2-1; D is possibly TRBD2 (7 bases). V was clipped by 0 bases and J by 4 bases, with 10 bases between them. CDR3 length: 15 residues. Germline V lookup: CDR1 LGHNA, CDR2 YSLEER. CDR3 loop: CASSQEGGGYNEQFF. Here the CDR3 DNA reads TGCGCCAGCAGCCAAGAGGGAGGGGGGTACAATGAGCAGTTCTTC.

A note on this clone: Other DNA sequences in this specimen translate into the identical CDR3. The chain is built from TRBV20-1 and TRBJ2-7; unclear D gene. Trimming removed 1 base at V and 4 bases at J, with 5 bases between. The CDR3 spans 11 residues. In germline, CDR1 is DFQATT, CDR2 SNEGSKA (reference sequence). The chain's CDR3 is CSARALYEQYF. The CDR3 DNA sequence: TGCAGTGCTAGAGCCCTATACGAGCAGTACTTC.

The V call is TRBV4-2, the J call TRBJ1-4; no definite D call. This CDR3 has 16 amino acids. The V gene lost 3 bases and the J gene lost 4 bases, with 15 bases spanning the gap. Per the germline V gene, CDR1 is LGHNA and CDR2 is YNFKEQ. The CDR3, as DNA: TGTGCCAGCAGCCACCGGGGTCGGGTGGGTAATGAAAAACTGTTTTTT. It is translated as CASSHRGRVGNEKLFF.

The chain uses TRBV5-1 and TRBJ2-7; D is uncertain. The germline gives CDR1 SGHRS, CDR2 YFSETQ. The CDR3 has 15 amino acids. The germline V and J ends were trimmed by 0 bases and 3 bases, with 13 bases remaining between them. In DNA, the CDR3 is TGCGCCAGCAGCTTGGCCATGGGCAGTCGCTACGAGCAGTACTTC. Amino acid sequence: CASSLAMGSRYEQYF.

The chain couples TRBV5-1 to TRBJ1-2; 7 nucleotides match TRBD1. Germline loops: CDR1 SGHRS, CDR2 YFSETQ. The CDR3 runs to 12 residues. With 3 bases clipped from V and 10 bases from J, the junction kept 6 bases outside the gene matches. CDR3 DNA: TGCGCCAGCAGCTCCGACAGGGAAACCTACACCTTC. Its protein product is CASSSDRETYTF.

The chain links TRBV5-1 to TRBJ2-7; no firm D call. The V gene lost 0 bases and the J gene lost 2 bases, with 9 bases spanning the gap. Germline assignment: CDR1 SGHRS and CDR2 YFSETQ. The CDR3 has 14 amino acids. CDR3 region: CASSLDRGAYEQYF. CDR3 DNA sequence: TGCGCCAGCAGCTTGGATCGCGGAGCCTACGAGCAGTACTTC.

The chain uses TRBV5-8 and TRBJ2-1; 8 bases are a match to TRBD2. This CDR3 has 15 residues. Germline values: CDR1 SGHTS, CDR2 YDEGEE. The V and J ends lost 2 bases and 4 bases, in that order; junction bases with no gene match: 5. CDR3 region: CASSLGAGDYNEQFF. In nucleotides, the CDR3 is TGTGCCAGCAGCTTAGGAGCGGGGGATTACAATGAGCAGTTCTTC. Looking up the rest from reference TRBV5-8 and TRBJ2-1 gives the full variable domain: EAGVTQSPTHLIKTRGQQATLRCSPISGHTSVYWYQQALGLGLQFLLWYDEGEERNRGNFPPRFSGRQFPNYSSELNVNALELEDSALYLCASSLGAGDYNEQFFGPGTRLTVL.